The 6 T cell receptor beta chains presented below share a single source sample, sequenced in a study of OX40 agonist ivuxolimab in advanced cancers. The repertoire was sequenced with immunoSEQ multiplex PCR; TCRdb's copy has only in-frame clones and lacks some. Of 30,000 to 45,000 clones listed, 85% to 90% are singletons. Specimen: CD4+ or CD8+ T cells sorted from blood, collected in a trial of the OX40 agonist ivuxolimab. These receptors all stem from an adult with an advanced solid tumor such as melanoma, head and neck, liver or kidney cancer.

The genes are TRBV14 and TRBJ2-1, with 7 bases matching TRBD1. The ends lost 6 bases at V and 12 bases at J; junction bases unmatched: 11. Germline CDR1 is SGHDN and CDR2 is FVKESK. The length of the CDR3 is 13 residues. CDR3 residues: CASSGTAFSGQFF. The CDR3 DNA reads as TGTGCCAGCAGTGGGACAGCCTTCTCCGGGCAGTTCTTC.

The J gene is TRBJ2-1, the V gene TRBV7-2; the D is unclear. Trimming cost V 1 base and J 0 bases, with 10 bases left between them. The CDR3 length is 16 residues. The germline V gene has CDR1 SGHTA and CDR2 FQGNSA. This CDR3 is CASSLGWDSSYNEQFF. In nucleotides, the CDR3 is TGTGCCAGCAGCTTAGGCTGGGATAGCTCCTACAATGAGCAGTTCTTC. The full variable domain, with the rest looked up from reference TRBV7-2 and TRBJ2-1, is GAGVSQSPSNKVTEKGKDVELRCDPISGHTALYWYRQSLGQGLEFLIYFQGNSAPDKSGLPSDRFSAERTGGSVSTLTIQRTQQEDSAVYLCASSLGWDSSYNEQFFGPGTRLTVL.

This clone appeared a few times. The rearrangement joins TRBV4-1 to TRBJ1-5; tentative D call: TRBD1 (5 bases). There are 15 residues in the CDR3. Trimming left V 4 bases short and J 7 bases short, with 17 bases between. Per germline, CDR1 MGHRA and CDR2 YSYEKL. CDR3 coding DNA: TGCGCCAGCAGCCGCGGGGACTCCGGGGGGCAGCCCCAGCATTTT. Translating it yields CASSRGDSGGQPQHF.

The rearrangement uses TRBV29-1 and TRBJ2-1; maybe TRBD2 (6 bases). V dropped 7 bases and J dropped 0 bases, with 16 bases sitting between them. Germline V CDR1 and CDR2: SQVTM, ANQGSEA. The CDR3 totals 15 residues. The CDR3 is CSAKGTAGSYNEQFF. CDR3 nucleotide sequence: TGCAGCGCCAAGGGGACTGCCGGCTCCTACAATGAGCAGTTCTTC.

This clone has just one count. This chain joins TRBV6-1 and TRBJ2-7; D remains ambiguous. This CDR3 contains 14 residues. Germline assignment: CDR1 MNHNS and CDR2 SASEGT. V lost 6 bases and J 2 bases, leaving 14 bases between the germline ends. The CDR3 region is CASSGLEAPYEQYF. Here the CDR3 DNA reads TGTGCCAGCAGCGGCCTAGAGGCCCCCTACGAGCAGTACTTC.

The chain's CDR3 is CASSPGQGSGELFF. CDR3 coding DNA: TGTGCCAGCAGCCCGGGACAGGGGTCCGGGGAGCTGTTTTTT. J is TRBJ2-2 and V is TRBV7-3, with TRBD1 matching over 10 bases. V shed 5 bases, J shed 6 bases, and the junction held 3 bases outside the gene matches. The length of the CDR3 is 14 residues. In germline, CDR1 is SGHTA, CDR2 FQGTGA.